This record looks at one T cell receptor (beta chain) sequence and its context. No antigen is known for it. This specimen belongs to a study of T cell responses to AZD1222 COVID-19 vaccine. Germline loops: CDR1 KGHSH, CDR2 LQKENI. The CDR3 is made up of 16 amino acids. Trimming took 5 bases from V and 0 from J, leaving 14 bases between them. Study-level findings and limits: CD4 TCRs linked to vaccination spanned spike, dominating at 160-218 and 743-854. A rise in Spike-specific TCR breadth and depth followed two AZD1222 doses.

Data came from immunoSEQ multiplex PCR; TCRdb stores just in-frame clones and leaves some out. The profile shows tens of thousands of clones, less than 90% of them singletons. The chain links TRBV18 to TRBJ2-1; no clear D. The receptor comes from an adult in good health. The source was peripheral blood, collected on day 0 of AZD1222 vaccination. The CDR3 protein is CASSGNGVSSYNEQFF. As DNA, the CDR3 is TGTGCCAGCTCAGGTAACGGAGTGAGCTCCTACAATGAGCAGTTCTTC.